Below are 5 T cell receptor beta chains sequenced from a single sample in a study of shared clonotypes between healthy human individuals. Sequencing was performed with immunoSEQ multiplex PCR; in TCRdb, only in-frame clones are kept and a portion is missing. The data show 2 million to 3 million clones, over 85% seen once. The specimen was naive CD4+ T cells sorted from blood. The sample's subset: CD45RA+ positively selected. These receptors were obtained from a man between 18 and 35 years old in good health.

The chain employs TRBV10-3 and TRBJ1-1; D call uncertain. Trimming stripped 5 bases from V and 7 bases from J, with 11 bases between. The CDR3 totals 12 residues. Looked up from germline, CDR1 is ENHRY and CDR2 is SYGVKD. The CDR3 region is CAISYLLGEAFF. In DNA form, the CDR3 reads TGTGCCATCAGTTACCTCTTGGGTGAAGCTTTCTTT.

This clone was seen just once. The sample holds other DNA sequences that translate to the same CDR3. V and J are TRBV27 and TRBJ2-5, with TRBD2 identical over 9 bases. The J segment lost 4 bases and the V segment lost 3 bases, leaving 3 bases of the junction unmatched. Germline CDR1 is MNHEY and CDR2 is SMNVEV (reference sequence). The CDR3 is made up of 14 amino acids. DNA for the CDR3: TGTGCCAGCAGTTTTAGCGGGGGTGGAGAGACCCAGTACTTC. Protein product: CASSFSGGGETQYF.

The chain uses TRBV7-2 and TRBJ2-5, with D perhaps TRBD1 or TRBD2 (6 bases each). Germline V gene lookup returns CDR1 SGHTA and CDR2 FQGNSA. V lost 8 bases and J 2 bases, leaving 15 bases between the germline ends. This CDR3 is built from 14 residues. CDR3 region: CASGPGGPQETQYF. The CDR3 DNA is TGTGCCAGCGGCCCTGGGGGGCCACAAGAGACCCAGTACTTC.

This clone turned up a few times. CDR3 DNA sequence: TGTGCCAGCTACCGGGGGCGTGATGGCTACACCTTC. This sequence encodes CASYRGRDGYTF. The V call is TRBV6-6, the J call TRBJ1-2, with D tentatively TRBD1 (6 bases). The CDR3 is made up of 12 amino acids. The V end was cut by 8 bases, the J end by 6 bases, with 13 bases between. Germline V lookup: CDR1 MNHNY, CDR2 SVGAGI (reference sequence).

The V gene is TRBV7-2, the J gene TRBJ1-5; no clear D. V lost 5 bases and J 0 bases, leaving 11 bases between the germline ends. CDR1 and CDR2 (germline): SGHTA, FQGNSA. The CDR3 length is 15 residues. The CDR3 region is CASSEKGYSNQPQHF. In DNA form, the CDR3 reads TGTGCCAGCAGCGAGAAGGGATATAGCAATCAGCCCCAGCATTTT.